The rows below give T cell receptor beta chains drawn from one sample of a study of cytomegalovirus exposure and HLA in healthy donors. Clones were read by immunoSEQ multiplex PCR, and TCRdb kept only the in-frame ones, dropping some. The table records around 210,000 clones, about three quarters of them present only once. Sequencing input: PBMCs. These receptors all stem from a boy between 10 and 17 years old in good health and CMV-seronegative. Both conserved end residues are part of each CDR3. A D gene is named only where the DNA matches it firmly.

j_gene	v_gene	d_gene	CDR3nt	CDR3aa
TRBJ1-1	TRBV19	.	TGTGCCAGTAGTATAGGCGGCAGAACCACGAACACTGAAGCTTTCTTT	CASSIGGRTTNTEAFF
TRBJ1-3	TRBV9	TRBD1	TGTGCCAGCAGCGTCACCCAGGGGGCGGCCGGAAACACCATATATTTT	CASSVTQGAAGNTIYF
TRBJ2-3	TRBV29-1	TRBD2	TGCAGCGTTGGTCCTAGCGGGGGGGCCGATACGCAGTATTTT	CSVGPSGGADTQYF
TRBJ1-2	TRBV2	.	TGTGCCAGCACGGGGGTCGATGGCTACACCTTC	CASTGVDGYTF
TRBJ1-2	TRBV19	TRBD1	TGTGCCAGTAGGAGACAGGGGGTCGGCTACACCTTC	CASRRQGVGYTF
TRBJ1-2	TRBV27	.	TGTGCCAGCAGTTCTAGCGGGGGGCTACACTATGGCTACACCTTC	CASSSSGGLHYGYTF
TRBJ2-2	TRBV2	.	TGTGCCAGCAGTAGCCAGGGCCTTCACACCGGGGAGCTGTTTTTT	CASSSQGLHTGELFF
TRBJ2-2	TRBV25-1	.	TGTGCCAGCAGTGAATGGGGGCAGGGCAGCGGGGAGCTGTTTTTT	CASSEWGQGSGELFF
TRBJ1-2	TRBV2	.	TGTGCCAGCAGTGAAGCGCTCCCGGTTGGCTACACCTTC	CASSEALPVGYTF
TRBJ2-7	TRBV2	.	TGTGCCACCGCCACGAGCTACTCCTACGAGCAGTACTTC	CATATSYSYEQYF
TRBJ2-1	TRBV30	.	TGTGCCTGGACATTTGGGACTCACTACAATGAGCAGTTCTTC	CAWTFGTHYNEQFF
TRBJ2-2	TRBV2	TRBD2	TGTGCCAGCAGGATAACTAGCGGGGGGGCGGCCGGGGAGCTGTTTTTT	CASRITSGGAAGELFF